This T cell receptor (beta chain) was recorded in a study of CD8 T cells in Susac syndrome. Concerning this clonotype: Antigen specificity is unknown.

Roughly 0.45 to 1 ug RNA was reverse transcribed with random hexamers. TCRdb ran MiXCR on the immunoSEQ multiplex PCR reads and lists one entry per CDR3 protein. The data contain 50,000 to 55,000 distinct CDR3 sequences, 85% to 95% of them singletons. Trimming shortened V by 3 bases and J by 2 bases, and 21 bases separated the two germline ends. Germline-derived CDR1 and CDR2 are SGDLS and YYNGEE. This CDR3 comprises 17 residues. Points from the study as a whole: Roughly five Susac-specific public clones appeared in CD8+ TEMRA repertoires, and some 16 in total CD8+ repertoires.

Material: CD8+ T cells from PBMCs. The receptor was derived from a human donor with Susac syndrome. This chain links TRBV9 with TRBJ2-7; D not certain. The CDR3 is CASSANPDSSEPYEQYF. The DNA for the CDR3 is TGTGCCAGCAGCGCAAACCCAGATTCCAGCGAGCCCTACGAGCAGTACTTC. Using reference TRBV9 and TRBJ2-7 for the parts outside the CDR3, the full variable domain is DSGVTQTPKHLITATGQRVTLRCSPRSGDLSVYWYQQSLDQGLQFLIQYYNGEERAKGNILERFSAQQFPDLHSELNLSSLELGDSALYFCASSANPDSSEPYEQYFGPGTRLTVT.